Given below is one T cell receptor (beta chain) in context. Its antigen remains unidentified. This sample is part of a study of T cell responses to AZD1222 COVID-19 vaccine. Study-wide findings and caveats: The number of AZD1222 recipients seropositive at baseline was only 6 or 7.

The V gene's germline CDR1 is SGHRS and CDR2 YFSETQ. This CDR3 has 14 residues. With 7 bases removed from V and 0 bases from J, the gap between germline ends came to 10 bases. Method: immunoSEQ multiplex PCR; TCRdb's copy keeps in-frame clones and lacks some. The table lists 77,000 or so clones, 75% to 90% of them singletons. Source: peripheral blood, taken on day 0 of AZD1222 vaccination. The chain recombines TRBV5-1 with TRBJ2-2; possible D gene TRBD2, 5 bases. The receptor was derived from an adult in good health. This chain's CDR3 is CASEAAANTGELFF. The CDR3 DNA sequence: TGCGCCAGCGAGGCAGCGGCGAACACCGGGGAGCTGTTTTTT.